The 30 T cell receptor beta chains below come from one sample, sequenced in a study of cytomegalovirus exposure and HLA in healthy donors. Using immunoSEQ multiplex PCR, the repertoire was profiled, and TCRdb retains in-frame clones only, with some absent. The data contain some 250,000 clones, roughly 88% of them singletons. Sequenced input: PBMCs. Receptors were obtained from a woman aged 25 to 39 in good health and CMV-seronegative.

DNA for the CDR3: TGTGCCACCAGCAGGGTGAGCGGGAGCATTGGAAGGGGCCACGAGCAGTACTTC. Amino acids: CATSRVSGSIGRGHEQYF. The chain uses TRBV15 and TRBJ2-7; the match to TRBD2 covers 8 bases. The ends lost 3 bases at V and 5 bases at J; junction bases unmatched: 18. CDR3 length: 18 residues. CDR1 is LNHNV and CDR2 is YYDKDF in the germline V gene (reference sequence).

The genes are TRBV10-3 and TRBJ1-1; possible D gene TRBD1, 6 bases. V lost 5 bases, J lost 10 bases, and 14 bases lay in between. The CDR3 totals 12 residues. From germline, CDR1 is ENHRY and CDR2 SYGVKD. CDR3 loop: CAISPNNRVAFF. DNA for the CDR3: TGTGCCATCAGTCCAAATAACAGGGTAGCTTTCTTT.

The chain has TRBV9 and TRBJ2-1, with D maybe TRBD1 (6 bases). This CDR3 spans 17 amino acids. V shed 2 bases and J shed 0 bases, with 15 bases lying between them. CDR1 is SGDLS, CDR2 YYNGEE, per germline. The CDR3 spells CASSVARQESSYNEQFF. CDR3 coding DNA: TGTGCCAGCAGCGTCGCCCGACAGGAAAGCTCCTACAATGAGCAGTTCTTC. Combining the CDR3 with reference TRBV9 and TRBJ2-1 gives the whole variable domain DSGVTQTPKHLITATGQRVTLRCSPRSGDLSVYWYQQSLDQGLQFLIQYYNGEERAKGNILERFSAQQFPDLHSELNLSSLELGDSALYFCASSVARQESSYNEQFFGPGTRLTVL.

The V gene is TRBV15, the J gene TRBJ1-2; D perhaps matches TRBD1 (6 bases). Germline values: CDR1 LNHNV, CDR2 YYDKDF (reference sequence). The CDR3 covers 13 residues. Trimming removed 8 bases from V and 4 bases from J, with 14 bases in between. The DNA for the CDR3 is TGTGCCACCTCCAGGGGCGATAGCTATGGCTACACCTTC. It is translated as CATSRGDSYGYTF.

The V and J genes are TRBV6-6 and TRBJ2-1; tentatively, D is TRBD1 (6 bases). The CDR3 has 16 amino acids. The V gene lost 2 bases and the J gene lost 8 bases, with 19 bases spanning the gap. Germline V gene lookup returns CDR1 MNHNY and CDR2 SVGAGI (reference sequence). CDR3 nucleotides: TGTGCCAGCAGTTACCCCACCCCACAGGGTAGGGATGAGCAGTTCTTC. Translation: CASSYPTPQGRDEQFF.

V usage is TRBV2 and J usage is TRBJ1-5; D not resolved. V was shortened by 1 base and J by 0 bases, with 7 bases between the two germline ends. The CDR3 runs 15 residues. Germline lookup yields CDR1 SNHLY and CDR2 FYNNEI. This chain's CDR3 is CASSEVSRSNQPQHF. The CDR3, as DNA: TGTGCCAGCAGTGAAGTGTCCCGTAGCAATCAGCCCCAGCATTTT.

The chain is built from TRBV15 and TRBJ2-7, with no clear D. The CDR3 length is 15 residues. V lost 3 bases, J lost 0 bases, and 12 bases lay in between. Germline loops: CDR1 LNHNV, CDR2 YYDKDF (reference sequence). CDR3 coding DNA: TGTGCCACCAGCAGCCGGACCGATAGCTCCTACGAGCAGTACTTC. Translation: CATSSRTDSSYEQYF.

The V call is TRBV7-6, the J call TRBJ2-2, with 7 bases fitting TRBD1. Per the germline V gene, CDR1 is SGHVS and CDR2 is FNYEAQ. The CDR3 is 16 residues long. V trimming: 5 bases; J trimming: 6 bases; junction bases outside the gene matches: 12. The CDR3 region is CASSTPTGSFPGELFF. The CDR3 nucleotides are TGTGCCAGCAGCACCCCGACAGGGTCGTTCCCCGGGGAGCTGTTTTTT. The entire variable domain, with the rest obtained from reference TRBV7-6 and TRBJ2-2, is as follows: GAGVSQSPRYKVTKRGQDVALRCDPISGHVSLYWYRQALGQGPEFLTYFNYEAQQDKSGLPNDRFSAERPEGSISTLTIQRTEQRDSAMYRCASSTPTGSFPGELFFGEGSRLTVL.

The chain couples TRBV18 to TRBJ2-7; no firm D call. CDR3 length: 16 amino acids. The germline V gene has CDR1 KGHSH and CDR2 LQKENI. Between the trimmed V and J ends, which lost 2 bases and 6 bases, there was a span of 20 bases. The chain's CDR3 is CASSPSLWSVPTEQYF. Here the CDR3 DNA reads TGTGCCAGCTCACCATCATTGTGGTCAGTACCTACCGAGCAGTACTTC.

V and J are TRBV4-3 and TRBJ2-7; 8 bases fit TRBD2. This CDR3 is built from 14 residues. Germline V gives CDR1 LGHNA, CDR2 YSLEER. The junction had 3 bases not matched to a gene; V was cut back by 1 base and J by 4 bases. The CDR3 DNA reads as TGCGCCAGCAGCCAAGGGCCGGGGGGGTACGAGCAGTACTTC. It yields the protein CASSQGPGGYEQYF.

The V call is TRBV27, the J call TRBJ2-7; D is unresolved. The CDR3 extends over 11 amino acids. The V end lost 10 bases, the J end lost 3 bases, and 10 bases lay between the germline ends. In germline, CDR1 is MNHEY, CDR2 SMNVEV (reference sequence). This CDR3 reads CATLHGYEQYF. The CDR3 DNA reads as TGTGCCACCCTCCACGGCTACGAGCAGTACTTC.

This rearrangement joins TRBV18 to TRBJ2-2, with unresolved D. Germline CDR1 KGHSH, CDR2 LQKENI. This CDR3 spans 15 amino acids. Trimming cost V 4 bases and J 4 bases, with 13 bases left between them. This CDR3 reads CASSLEKGPTGELFF. Written as DNA, the CDR3 is TGTGCCAGCTCACTAGAAAAAGGGCCCACCGGGGAGCTGTTTTTT.

The chain employs TRBV19 and TRBJ1-2; 8 bases are shared with TRBD1. CDR3 length: 13 amino acids. The trim removed 6 bases at V and 5 bases at J, leaving 5 bases unmatched. CDR1 is LNHDA, CDR2 SQIVND, per germline (reference sequence). The CDR3 loop reads CASRPGGSYGYTF. As DNA, the CDR3 is TGTGCCAGTAGGCCAGGGGGCTCATATGGCTACACCTTC.

The chain carries TRBV6-5 and TRBJ2-2, with 7 bases that match TRBD1. This CDR3 has 14 residues. V lost 6 bases, J lost 7 bases, and 8 bases stayed unmatched. Germline V gives CDR1 MNHEY, CDR2 SVGAGI. CDR3 loop: CASSIQGNYGELFF. CDR3 sequence (DNA): TGTGCCAGCAGCATACAGGGGAACTACGGGGAGCTGTTTTTT.

The genes are TRBV6-1 and TRBJ2-2; D uncertain. From germline, CDR1 is MNHNS and CDR2 SASEGT. The V gene lost 1 base and the J gene lost 0 bases, with 6 bases spanning the gap. This CDR3 has 15 residues. The DNA of the CDR3 is TGTGCCAGCAGTGAAGACGGTCCGAACACCGGGGAGCTGTTTTTT. This gives the protein CASSEDGPNTGELFF.

The chain recombines TRBV9 with TRBJ2-1; D call uncertain. There are 16 residues in the CDR3. Germline CDR1 SGDLS, CDR2 YYNGEE. V was pared by 0 bases and J by 1 base, with 11 bases between. CDR3: CASSVDRGLSYNEQFF. The CDR3 nucleotides are TGTGCCAGCAGCGTAGATCGAGGCTTGTCCTACAATGAGCAGTTCTTC.

V is TRBV4-3 and J is TRBJ1-1; D remains ambiguous. Trimming took 0 bases from V and 1 from J, leaving 9 bases between them. Germline V gene sequence: CDR1 LGHNA, CDR2 YSLEER. CDR3 size: 15 residues. The CDR3 loop is CASSQEGRGNTEAFF. CDR3 sequence (DNA): TGCGCCAGCAGCCAAGAAGGGCGAGGGAACACTGAAGCTTTCTTT.

V and J are TRBV5-6 and TRBJ2-1; TRBD2 matches at 13 bases. Per germline, CDR1 SGHDT and CDR2 YYEEEE. Unmatched junction bases numbered 11, after V lost 4 bases and J lost 4 bases. The CDR3 sequence is 18 residues long. The CDR3 sequence: CASSPGTSGTMVYNEQFF. The CDR3 nucleotides read TGTGCCAGCAGCCCAGGGACTAGCGGGACTATGGTATACAATGAGCAGTTCTTC.

The chain carries TRBV5-8 and TRBJ2-1, with 8 positions matching TRBD2. CDR3 length: 17 amino acids. With 5 bases clipped from V and 2 bases from J, the junction kept 12 bases outside the gene matches. Germline V gene data show CDR1 as SGHTS and CDR2 as YDEGEE. CDR3 amino acids: CASSSGVAGLPYNEQFF. The CDR3 nucleotides are TGTGCCAGCAGTTCAGGGGTAGCGGGGCTACCCTACAATGAGCAGTTCTTC. Drawing the rest from reference TRBV5-8 and TRBJ2-1, the complete variable domain is EAGVTQSPTHLIKTRGQQATLRCSPISGHTSVYWYQQALGLGLQFLLWYDEGEERNRGNFPPRFSGRQFPNYSSELNVNALELEDSALYLCASSSGVAGLPYNEQFFGPGTRLTVL.

The count of this clone is one. The rearrangement joins TRBV11-3 to TRBJ2-2; D gene uncertain. Germline CDR1 reads SGHNT; CDR2 reads YENEEA. The CDR3 runs 14 residues. The V end was cut by 3 bases, the J end by 1 base, with 6 bases between. The CDR3 bases are TGTGCCAGCAGCTTCTTGCTGAACACCGGGGAGCTGTTTTTT. Encoded protein: CASSFLLNTGELFF.

V and J are TRBV5-6 and TRBJ2-4; D remains unclear. Germline V gene sequence: CDR1 SGHDT, CDR2 YYEEEE. This CDR3 has 14 residues. Trimming removed 2 bases from V and 5 bases from J, with 11 bases in between. CDR3 bases: TGTGCCAGCAGCTTTATTGCAGGAGAAAACATTCAGTACTTC. Translated, it gives CASSFIAGENIQYF. Combining the CDR3 with reference TRBV5-6 and TRBJ2-4 gives the whole variable domain DAGVTQSPTHLIKTRGQQVTLRCSPKSGHDTVSWYQQALGQGPQFIFQYYEEEERQRGNFPDRFSGHQFPNYSSELNVNALLLGDSALYLCASSFIAGENIQYFGAGTRLSVL.

This clone was seen just once. In nucleotides, the CDR3 is TGTGCCACCAGCAGAGAGTCGGCCGTGACAGAACTCACACCATCAACTAATGAAAAACTGTTTTTT. Its translation is CATSRESAVTELTPSTNEKLFF. The chain uses TRBV15 and TRBJ1-4, with D possibly matching TRBD1 (5 bases). CDR1 and CDR2 (germline): LNHNV, YYDKDF (reference sequence). V lost 0 bases to trimming and J lost 0 bases, with 26 bases between them. This CDR3 region has 22 residues.

The chain uses TRBV30 and TRBJ1-4; maybe TRBD1 (5 bases). The CDR3 has 15 amino acids. The ends were cut back, 2 bases at V and 8 bases at J, with 18 bases in the middle. Germline CDR1 and CDR2: GTSNPN and SVGIG (reference sequence). The CDR3 protein is CAWSTGAPTKEKLFF. In DNA form, the CDR3 reads TGTGCCTGGAGTACTGGGGCACCAACCAAGGAAAAACTGTTTTTT. Based on the CDR3 plus reference TRBV30 and TRBJ1-4, the full variable domain is SQTIHQWPATLVQPVGSPLSLECTVEGTSNPNLYWYRQAAGRGLQLLFYSVGIGQISSEVPQNLSASRPQDRQFILSSKKLLLSDSGFYLCAWSTGAPTKEKLFFGSGTQLSVL.

The chain uses TRBV9 and TRBJ2-1; 8 positions agree with TRBD2. Per the germline V gene, CDR1 is SGDLS and CDR2 is YYNGEE. The CDR3 length is 15 residues. V was pared by 3 bases and J by 0 bases, with 2 bases of the junction left unmatched. The CDR3 DNA sequence: TGTGCCAGCAGCGAAGGGACTAGCTCCTACAATGAGCAGTTCTTC. This encodes CASSEGTSSYNEQFF.

Only one count was recorded for this clone. The chain has TRBV19 and TRBJ1-2; no clear D gene. Germline loops: CDR1 LNHDA, CDR2 SQIVND (reference sequence). The V gene lost 1 base and the J gene lost 0 bases, with 9 bases spanning the gap. There are 15 residues in the CDR3. The CDR3 region is CASSIGLGSNYGYTF. The CDR3 DNA reads TGTGCCAGTAGTATAGGCCTAGGGTCTAACTATGGCTACACCTTC.

The count of this clone is one. The chain carries TRBV28 and TRBJ2-2, with 9 bases identical to TRBD1. This CDR3 is built from 19 residues. The germline V gene has CDR1 MDHEN and CDR2 SYDVKM. Trimming removed 1 base from V and 0 bases from J; junction bases left unmatched: 9. CDR3 loop: CASSLSPPTGGANTGELFF. The CDR3 nucleotides are TGTGCCAGCAGTTTATCCCCGCCAACAGGGGGCGCGAACACCGGGGAGCTGTTTTTT.

This clone has only a few counts. The chain carries TRBV15 and TRBJ2-5, with D tentatively TRBD1 (5 bases). Trimming shortened V by 1 base and J by 3 bases, and 6 bases separated the two germline ends. The CDR3 has 13 residues. CDR1 and CDR2 (germline): LNHNV, YYDKDF (reference sequence). CDR3 residues: CATSRAREETQYF. Written as DNA, the CDR3 is TGTGCCACCAGCAGAGCCAGGGAAGAGACCCAGTACTTC.

The genes are TRBV4-3 and TRBJ2-7; TRBD2 might be the D (6 bases). The ends were cut back, 0 bases at V and 3 bases at J, with 21 bases in the middle. CDR3 length equals 18 residues. The germline V gene encodes CDR1 LGHNA and CDR2 YSLEER. CDR3 sequence: CASSQDSHYGRGYYEQYF. DNA for the CDR3: TGCGCCAGCAGCCAAGACTCTCATTATGGGCGGGGTTACTACGAGCAGTACTTC.

This chain connects TRBV7-9 to TRBJ2-1; TRBD1 agrees at 7 bases. Germline V gene sequence: CDR1 SEHNR, CDR2 FQNEAQ (reference sequence). CDR3 length equals 15 residues. J gave up 0 bases and V 2 bases, and 1 base lay outside the gene matches. CDR3 sequence (DNA): TGTGCCAGCAGCTTACACAGGGGCTCCTACAATGAGCAGTTCTTC. It is translated as CASSLHRGSYNEQFF.

The chain combines TRBV25-1 with TRBJ2-2; no reliable D call. Germline CDR1 reads MGHDK; CDR2 reads SYGVNS. The V and J ends lost 6 bases and 5 bases respectively, with 7 bases between them. CDR3 length: 12 amino acids. Written as DNA, the CDR3 is TGTGCCAGCAGGGGGTTAACCGGGGAGCTGTTTTTT. This encodes CASRGLTGELFF.